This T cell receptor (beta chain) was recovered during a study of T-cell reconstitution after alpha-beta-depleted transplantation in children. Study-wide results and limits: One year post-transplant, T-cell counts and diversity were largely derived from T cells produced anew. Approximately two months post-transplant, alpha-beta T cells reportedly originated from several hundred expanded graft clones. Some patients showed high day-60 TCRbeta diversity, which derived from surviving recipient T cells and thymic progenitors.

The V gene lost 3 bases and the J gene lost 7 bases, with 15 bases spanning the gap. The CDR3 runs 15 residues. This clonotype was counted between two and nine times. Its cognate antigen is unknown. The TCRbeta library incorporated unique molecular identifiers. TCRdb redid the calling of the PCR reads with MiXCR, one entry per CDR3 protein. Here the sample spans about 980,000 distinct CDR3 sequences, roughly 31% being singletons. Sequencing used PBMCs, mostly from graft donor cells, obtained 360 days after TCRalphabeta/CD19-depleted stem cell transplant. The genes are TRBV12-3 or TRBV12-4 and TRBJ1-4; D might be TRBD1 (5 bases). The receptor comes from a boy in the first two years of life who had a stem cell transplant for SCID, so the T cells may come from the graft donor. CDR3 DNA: TGTGCCAGCAGTTTCAAGGGGACGGGGATTGAAAAACTGTTTTTT. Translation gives CASSFKGTGIEKLFF.